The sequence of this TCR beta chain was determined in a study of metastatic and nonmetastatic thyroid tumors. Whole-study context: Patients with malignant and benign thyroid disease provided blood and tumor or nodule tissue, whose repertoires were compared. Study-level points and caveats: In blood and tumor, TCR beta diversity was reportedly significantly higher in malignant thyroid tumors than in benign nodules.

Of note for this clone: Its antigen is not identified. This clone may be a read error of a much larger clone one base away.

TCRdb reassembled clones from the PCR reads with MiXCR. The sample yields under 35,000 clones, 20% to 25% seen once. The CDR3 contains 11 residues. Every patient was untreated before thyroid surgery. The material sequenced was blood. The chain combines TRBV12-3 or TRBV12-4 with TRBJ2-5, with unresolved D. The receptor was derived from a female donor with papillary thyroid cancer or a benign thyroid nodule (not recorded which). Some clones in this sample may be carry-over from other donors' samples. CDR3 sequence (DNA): TGTGCCACCAGTTTGACGGAGACCCAGTATTTC. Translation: CATSLTETQYF.